The clone carrying this T cell receptor beta chain has just one count. The antigen is unknown. The data stem from a study of shared clonotypes between healthy human individuals. Study-level results: How much donors shared clonotypes was expected to be affected by sequencing depth.

TCRdb's table, derived via immunoSEQ multiplex PCR, lists solely in-frame clones and lacks some. The sample yields around 2.5 million clones, 93% seen once. The TCR sequence derives from a man younger than 30 in good health. Some clones in this sample may be carry-over from other donors' samples. Sequenced: naive CD4+ T cells from PBMCs. The sample's subset: CD45RA+ positively selected.

The CDR3 DNA reads TGTGCCAGCAGTGTTTTGTCCGGGTCCTACGAGCAGTACTTC. Protein: CASSVLSGSYEQYF. The V and J genes are TRBV6-1 and TRBJ2-7, with D unclear. There are 14 residues in the CDR3. V was clipped by 4 bases and J by 1 base, with 11 bases between them. Germline CDR1 MNHNS, CDR2 SASEGT.